A selection of T cell receptor beta chains follows, all from one sample in a study of identical twins. TCRdb re-derived calls from the 5' RACE reads in MiXCR, one entry per CDR3 protein. The sample includes 550,000 to 700,000 distinct CDR3 sequences, around 21% of them seen just once. The sample also formed part of further work on T cells expressing NK-cell markers.

The sample taken for sequencing was PBMCs. The receptors derive from a woman between 18 and 29 years old in good health. The CDR3 runs from the conserved cysteine through the conserved F or W. The order of the fields is CDR3 protein, CDR3 DNA, V gene, clone size, J gene, CDR3 length, D gene. A D gene is named only where the DNA matches it firmly. A clone size is listed for some rows: how often the clone was seen (once, few, many), or a class if it is expanded.

CDR3aa: CASSPLAGAYGETQYF
CDR3nt: TGTGCCAGCAGTCCTCTTGCGGGAGCATATGGAGAGACCCAGTACTTC
v_gene: TRBV6-2/TRBV6-3
abundance: few
j_gene: TRBJ2-5
len: 16
d_gene: TRBD2

CDR3aa: CASSLKGGNYGYTF
CDR3nt: TGTGCCAGCAGTTTAAAGGGAGGAAACTATGGCTACACCTTC
v_gene: TRBV12-3/TRBV12-4
abundance: many
j_gene: TRBJ1-2
len: 14
d_gene: NA

CDR3aa: CASSPGGQGREQYF
CDR3nt: TGCGCCAGCAGCCCCGGGGGACAGGGTCGCGAGCAGTACTTC
v_gene: TRBV5-1
abundance: few
j_gene: TRBJ2-7
len: 14
d_gene: TRBD1

CDR3aa: CASSLGAGTEQFF
CDR3nt: TGTGCCAGCAGCTTGGGAGCGGGAACGGAGCAGTTCTTC
v_gene: TRBV11-2
abundance: NA
j_gene: TRBJ2-1
len: 13
d_gene: TRBD2

CDR3aa: CASRRDRVDEKLFF
CDR3nt: TGTGCCAGCCGACGCGACAGGGTAGATGAAAAACTGTTTTTT
v_gene: TRBV2
abundance: many
j_gene: TRBJ1-4
len: 14
d_gene: TRBD1

CDR3aa: CASSPRRSLTGELFF
CDR3nt: TGTGCCAGCAGCCCGAGGCGGTCTCTCACCGGGGAGCTGTTTTTT
v_gene: TRBV9
abundance: NA
j_gene: TRBJ2-2
len: 15
d_gene: NA

CDR3aa: CASSGTGGRNEQYF
CDR3nt: TGTGCCAGCAGCGGGACAGGGGGGAGAAACGAGCAGTACTTC
v_gene: TRBV6-1
abundance: NA
j_gene: TRBJ2-7
len: 14
d_gene: TRBD1

CDR3aa: CASSLGFVTGGPVGEQFF
CDR3nt: TGTGCCAGCAGCTTAGGATTCGTAACGGGAGGGCCTGTGGGTGAGCAGTTCTTC
v_gene: TRBV7-6
abundance: NA
j_gene: TRBJ2-1
len: 18
d_gene: TRBD2

CDR3aa: CASSPRRGTAAYNEQFF
CDR3nt: TGTGCCAGCAGCCCAAGAAGGGGGACAGCCGCCTACAATGAGCAGTTCTTC
v_gene: TRBV11-2
abundance: NA
j_gene: TRBJ2-1
len: 17
d_gene: TRBD1

CDR3aa: CASSLALGLAFQATGELFF
CDR3nt: TGTGCCAGCAGCTTAGCCCTGGGACTAGCATTCCAAGCCACCGGGGAGCTGTTTTTT
v_gene: TRBV11-1
abundance: few
j_gene: TRBJ2-2
len: 19
d_gene: TRBD2

CDR3aa: CASSEHRANTEAFF
CDR3nt: TGTGCCAGCAGTGAACACAGGGCAAACACTGAAGCTTTCTTT
v_gene: TRBV25-1
abundance: NA
j_gene: TRBJ1-1
len: 14
d_gene: NA

CDR3aa: CASSPVVAGQETQYF
CDR3nt: TGCGCCAGCAGCCCGGTGGTAGCGGGGCAAGAGACCCAGTACTTC
v_gene: TRBV5-1
abundance: NA
j_gene: TRBJ2-5
len: 15
d_gene: TRBD2

CDR3aa: CASSLGPESTDTQYF
CDR3nt: TGTGCCAGCAGTTTAGGGCCAGAGAGCACAGATACGCAGTATTTT
v_gene: TRBV12-3/TRBV12-4
abundance: few
j_gene: TRBJ2-3
len: 15
d_gene: NA

CDR3aa: CASWGTGSYNEQFF
CDR3nt: TGTGCCAGCTGGGGGACAGGGTCCTACAATGAGCAGTTCTTC
v_gene: TRBV7-9
abundance: NA
j_gene: TRBJ2-1
len: 14
d_gene: TRBD1

CDR3aa: CSVHRGYNEQFF
CDR3nt: TGCAGCGTTCACCGGGGGTACAATGAGCAGTTCTTC
v_gene: TRBV29-1
abundance: few
j_gene: TRBJ2-1
len: 12
d_gene: NA

CDR3aa: CAISDGKYEQYF
CDR3nt: TGTGCCATCAGTGATGGGAAGTACGAGCAGTACTTC
v_gene: TRBV10-3
abundance: NA
j_gene: TRBJ2-7
len: 12
d_gene: NA

CDR3aa: CSAIRGAGELFF
CDR3nt: TGCAGCGCGATTCGTGGGGCCGGGGAGCTGTTTTTT
v_gene: TRBV29-1
abundance: NA
j_gene: TRBJ2-2
len: 12
d_gene: NA

CDR3aa: CASSERTGTEAFF
CDR3nt: TGCGCCAGCAGTGAACGTACGGGGACTGAAGCTTTCTTT
v_gene: TRBV10-2
abundance: NA
j_gene: TRBJ1-1
len: 13
d_gene: NA

CDR3aa: CASSKGGTGATNEQFF
CDR3nt: TGTGCCAGCAGCAAGGGGGGGACAGGAGCTACCAATGAGCAGTTCTTC
v_gene: TRBV7-9
abundance: few
j_gene: TRBJ2-1
len: 16
d_gene: NA

CDR3aa: CRRVQETQYF
CDR3nt: TGCAGACGCGTACAAGAGACCCAGTACTTC
v_gene: TRBV20-1
abundance: few
j_gene: TRBJ2-5
len: 10
d_gene: NA

CDR3aa: CASRQTGESSPLHF
CDR3nt: TGTGCCAGCAGGCAGACAGGGGAGAGTTCACCCCTCCACTTT
v_gene: TRBV25-1
abundance: few
j_gene: TRBJ1-6
len: 14
d_gene: TRBD1

CDR3aa: CASSPAGIAETQYF
CDR3nt: TGTGCCAGCAGCCCTGCCGGGATAGCAGAGACCCAGTACTTC
v_gene: TRBV3-1
abundance: few
j_gene: TRBJ2-5
len: 14
d_gene: NA

CDR3aa: CASSSVPGLAGGPEDEQFF
CDR3nt: TGTGCCAGCAGTTCCGTCCCGGGACTAGCGGGAGGGCCTGAGGATGAGCAGTTCTTC
v_gene: TRBV6-5
abundance: few
j_gene: TRBJ2-1
len: 19
d_gene: TRBD2

CDR3aa: CASSSRLTSYEQYF
CDR3nt: TGTGCCAGCTCATCGAGGCTGACCTCCTACGAGCAGTACTTC
v_gene: TRBV18
abundance: many
j_gene: TRBJ2-7
len: 14
d_gene: NA

CDR3aa: CASSPSPWIHNEQFF
CDR3nt: TGTGCCAGCAGTCCCTCGCCGTGGATCCACAATGAGCAGTTCTTC
v_gene: TRBV12-3/TRBV12-4
abundance: many
j_gene: TRBJ2-1
len: 15
d_gene: NA

CDR3aa: CASGGKGQAKNIQYF
CDR3nt: TGTGCCAGCGGCGGAAAGGGACAAGCCAAAAACATTCAGTACTTC
v_gene: TRBV21-1
abundance: NA
j_gene: TRBJ2-4
len: 15
d_gene: NA

CDR3aa: CASSFLGPDTQYF
CDR3nt: TGTGCCAGCAGTTTTCTAGGGCCAGATACGCAGTATTTT
v_gene: TRBV12-3/TRBV12-4
abundance: NA
j_gene: TRBJ2-3
len: 13
d_gene: NA

CDR3aa: CASSENRGTGGQETQYF
CDR3nt: TGTGCCAGCAGTGAAAACAGGGGGACAGGGGGCCAAGAGACCCAGTACTTC
v_gene: TRBV25-1
abundance: many
j_gene: TRBJ2-5
len: 17
d_gene: TRBD1

CDR3aa: CASSWLGHPPGEQYF
CDR3nt: TGTGCCAGCAGTTGGTTGGGCCACCCTCCTGGCGAGCAGTACTTC
v_gene: TRBV6-2/TRBV6-3
abundance: NA
j_gene: TRBJ2-7
len: 15
d_gene: NA

CDR3aa: CASMGLASSYEQYF
CDR3nt: TGTGCCAGCATGGGACTGGCGAGCTCCTACGAGCAGTACTTC
v_gene: TRBV6-1
abundance: NA
j_gene: TRBJ2-7
len: 14
d_gene: NA

CDR3aa: CASSPDNPQPQHF
CDR3nt: TGTGCCAGCAGCCCTGACAATCCACAGCCCCAGCATTTT
v_gene: TRBV7-2
abundance: many
j_gene: TRBJ1-5
len: 13
d_gene: NA

CDR3aa: CASSLGGMNTEAFF
CDR3nt: TGTGCCAGCAGCTTAGGAGGTATGAACACTGAAGCTTTCTTT
v_gene: TRBV5-5
abundance: many
j_gene: TRBJ1-1
len: 14
d_gene: NA

CDR3aa: CSVGGGRDTEAFF
CDR3nt: TGCAGCGTTGGTGGGGGGCGGGACACTGAAGCTTTCTTT
v_gene: TRBV29-1
abundance: NA
j_gene: TRBJ1-1
len: 13
d_gene: NA

CDR3aa: CASSLSSFAADTGELFF
CDR3nt: TGTGCCAGCAGTTTATCCTCCTTTGCAGCGGACACCGGGGAGCTGTTTTTT
v_gene: TRBV27
abundance: few
j_gene: TRBJ2-2
len: 17
d_gene: NA

CDR3aa: CSARAGPRNTEAFF
CDR3nt: TGCAGTGCTAGGGCAGGACCTCGGAACACTGAAGCTTTCTTT
v_gene: TRBV20-1
abundance: few
j_gene: TRBJ1-1
len: 14
d_gene: NA

CDR3aa: CASKDQRALGEQFF
CDR3nt: TGTGCCAGCAAGGACCAGCGGGCTCTCGGGGAGCAGTTCTTC
v_gene: TRBV12-3/TRBV12-4
abundance: once
j_gene: TRBJ2-1
len: 14
d_gene: NA

CDR3aa: CSARDLEGWQFF
CDR3nt: TGCAGTGCTAGAGATCTAGAGGGTTGGCAGTTCTTC
v_gene: TRBV20-1
abundance: NA
j_gene: TRBJ2-1
len: 12
d_gene: NA

CDR3aa: CASSLLRRAGNEQFF
CDR3nt: TGTGCCAGCAGTTTATTACGGAGGGCTGGCAATGAGCAGTTCTTC
v_gene: TRBV27
abundance: NA
j_gene: TRBJ2-1
len: 15
d_gene: NA

CDR3aa: CASSAYNVYEQYF
CDR3nt: TGTGCCAGCTCCGCCTACAATGTCTACGAGCAGTACTTC
v_gene: TRBV18
abundance: few
j_gene: TRBJ2-7
len: 13
d_gene: NA

CDR3aa: CASSYDRTYNEQFF
CDR3nt: TGTGCCAGCAGTTACGACAGAACTTACAATGAGCAGTTCTTC
v_gene: TRBV6-5
abundance: NA
j_gene: TRBJ2-1
len: 14
d_gene: NA

CDR3aa: CASSLSSVWTIDTQYF
CDR3nt: TGCGCCAGCAGCTTGAGTAGTGTCTGGACGATAGATACGCAGTATTTT
v_gene: TRBV5-1
abundance: NA
j_gene: TRBJ2-3
len: 16
d_gene: NA

CDR3aa: CRGSPLLKTSGIGNEQFF
CDR3nt: TGCAGGGGTAGTCCGCTCCTGAAGACTAGCGGGATCGGGAATGAGCAGTTCTTC
v_gene: TRBV20-1
abundance: NA
j_gene: TRBJ2-1
len: 18
d_gene: TRBD2

CDR3aa: CASSLEVGHGQPQHF
CDR3nt: TGTGCCAGCAGCTTAGAAGTGGGGCACGGGCAGCCCCAGCATTTT
v_gene: TRBV7-8
abundance: many
j_gene: TRBJ1-5
len: 15
d_gene: NA

CDR3aa: CATAASGLASSYNEQFF
CDR3nt: TGTGCCACCGCGGCCTCGGGACTAGCTAGCTCCTACAATGAGCAGTTCTTC
v_gene: TRBV24-1
abundance: many
j_gene: TRBJ2-1
len: 17
d_gene: TRBD2

CDR3aa: CASSLPLTSNEQFF
CDR3nt: TGCGCCAGCAGCTTACCCCTGACTAGCAATGAGCAGTTCTTC
v_gene: TRBV5-1
abundance: NA
j_gene: TRBJ2-1
len: 14
d_gene: NA

CDR3aa: CVSSLEGGRHEQYF
CDR3nt: TGTGTCAGCAGCTTAGAAGGGGGGCGGCACGAGCAGTACTTC
v_gene: TRBV11-2
abundance: NA
j_gene: TRBJ2-7
len: 14
d_gene: NA

CDR3aa: CASSRGQGRNIGELFF
CDR3nt: TGTGCCAGCAGCCGTGGACAGGGGCGGAACATCGGGGAGCTGTTTTTT
v_gene: TRBV7-3
abundance: NA
j_gene: TRBJ2-2
len: 16
d_gene: TRBD1

CDR3aa: CASSYPLQGRETQYF
CDR3nt: TGTGCCAGCAGCTACCCCTTACAGGGACGGGAGACCCAGTACTTC
v_gene: TRBV11-3
abundance: NA
j_gene: TRBJ2-5
len: 15
d_gene: NA

CDR3aa: CASSLAKWSSGTEAFF
CDR3nt: TGTGCCAGCAGCTTAGCTAAGTGGAGTTCGGGGACTGAAGCTTTCTTT
v_gene: TRBV11-3
abundance: few
j_gene: TRBJ1-1
len: 16
d_gene: NA

CDR3aa: CASTKRVTEAFF
CDR3nt: TGTGCCAGTACTAAACGGGTCACTGAAGCTTTCTTT
v_gene: TRBV6-1
abundance: NA
j_gene: TRBJ1-1
len: 12
d_gene: NA

CDR3aa: CASSHYRAGGPQETQYF
CDR3nt: TGTGCCAGCAGCCATTATAGGGCAGGGGGACCTCAAGAGACCCAGTACTTC
v_gene: TRBV3-1
abundance: NA
j_gene: TRBJ2-5
len: 17
d_gene: TRBD1

CDR3aa: CASGRHTNTGELFF
CDR3nt: TGTGCCAGCGGGAGACACACCAACACCGGGGAGCTGTTTTTT
v_gene: TRBV2
abundance: NA
j_gene: TRBJ2-2
len: 14
d_gene: NA

CDR3aa: CASSYSGQVHEQYF
CDR3nt: TGTGCCAGCAGTTACTCGGGACAGGTCCACGAGCAGTACTTC
v_gene: TRBV6-5
abundance: NA
j_gene: TRBJ2-7
len: 14
d_gene: TRBD1

CDR3aa: CASSFRGSGRDNEQFF
CDR3nt: TGTGCCAGCAGTTTTAGAGGGAGCGGGAGGGACAATGAGCAGTTCTTC
v_gene: TRBV12-3/TRBV12-4
abundance: NA
j_gene: TRBJ2-1
len: 16
d_gene: TRBD2

CDR3aa: CAWSVRFGMVTEAFF
CDR3nt: TGTGCCTGGAGTGTACGTTTCGGGATGGTGACTGAAGCTTTCTTT
v_gene: TRBV30
abundance: NA
j_gene: TRBJ1-1
len: 15
d_gene: NA

CDR3aa: CASRLGSGGYQETQYF
CDR3nt: TGTGCCAGCAGGCTTGGAAGCGGGGGTTACCAAGAGACCCAGTACTTC
v_gene: TRBV25-1
abundance: NA
j_gene: TRBJ2-5
len: 16
d_gene: TRBD2